This T cell receptor beta chain appears in the sequencing data of a study of blood T cell repertoires in COVID-19 (dated by TCRdb to 2018 to 2020). About the full investigation: Samples from collaborators originated in the United States, Italy and Spain and spanned both the acute and convalescent phases of COVID-19. The material from the prospective study consisted of cDNA or gDNA derived from T cells, B-cell-depleted T cells, or PBMCs. HLA class I and class II types, where available, came from metadata supplied by the sample provider rather than from assay-based typing. The samples were drawn from the first 160 participants of the ongoing ImmuneRACE study and from 1,254 subjects provided by 6 global collaborators. Sample metadata almost always included a de-identified subject ID, COVID-19 status, age in years and sex. The repertoires were released in a freely available public database meant as a resource for research on the immune response to SARS-CoV-2. Subjects who had been exposed to COVID-19, were actively infected with it, or had recovered from it provided the deeply sampled blood TCRbeta repertoires that made up the dataset. The paper as a whole reports these results and caveats: How much clinical and demographic metadata was included differed by source and by participant, and the metadata was provided uncurated.

The immunoSEQ Assay, a bias-controlled multiplex PCR, was used to amplify TCRbeta CDR3 regions from genomic DNA. The paper's data handling went like this. The number of nucleated cells in each sample was estimated by amplification of reference gene primers within the assay. Sequence reads were collapsed and filtered to measure the absolute abundance of every unique TCRbeta CDR3 rearrangement. For each sample, productive Simpson clonality was calculated as the square root of Simpson's diversity index over productive rearrangements. TCRdb retrieved this table from immuneACCESS and kept in-frame rearrangements only. Not all clones are present; in checked studies, unresolved V genes account for under half, and no reason is known for the remainder. V and J calls and clone size are copied from that table; D and trimming were computed from the DNA. The sample has roughly 410,000 clones on record, roughly 90% of them singletons. The ten largest clones take up around 1.3% of the sample.

From its cysteine to its phenylalanine, the CDR3 spans 19 amino acids. Only the CDR3 region is kept as DNA, spanning 57 bases read in frame from base 1. Per the germline V gene, SGHTS is the CDR1 and YDEGEE is the CDR2. V sheds 4 bases and J sheds 2 bases, leaving 27 bases between their ends. The collaborating institutions used their own protocols to collect whole blood in K2EDTA tubes. For TCRbeta analysis, collaborators shipped samples in one of three forms: frozen whole blood, isolated PBMCs, or DNA extracted from either of those sample types. As for this clone: This clone's antigen is unknown. No much larger clone is present one base from it, and per-base qualities are unavailable.

This sequence was found in a man in his forties with acute or convalescent COVID-19. The sequencing input was peripheral blood. The sequence joins TRBV5-8 to TRBJ1-1; the D gene is perhaps TRBD1, on 6 matching bases. The CDR3 reads CASSTPLHRVGVRNTEAFF. At the DNA level, the sequence is TGTGCCAGCAGCACCCCCCTACACAGGGTTGGGGTGCGAAACACTGAAGCTTTCTTT.